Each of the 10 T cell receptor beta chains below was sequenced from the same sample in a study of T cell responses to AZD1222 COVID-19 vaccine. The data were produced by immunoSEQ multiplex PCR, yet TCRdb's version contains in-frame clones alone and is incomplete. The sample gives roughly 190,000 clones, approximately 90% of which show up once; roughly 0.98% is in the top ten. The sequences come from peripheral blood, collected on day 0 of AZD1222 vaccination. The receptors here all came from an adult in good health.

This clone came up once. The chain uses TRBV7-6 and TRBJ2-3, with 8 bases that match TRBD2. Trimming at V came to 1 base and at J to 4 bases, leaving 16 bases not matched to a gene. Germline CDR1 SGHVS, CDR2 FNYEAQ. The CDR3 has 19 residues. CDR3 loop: CASSLEERTGGKGPDTQYF. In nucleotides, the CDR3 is TGTGCCAGCAGCTTAGAAGAGAGAACGGGGGGGAAGGGTCCAGATACGCAGTATTTT.

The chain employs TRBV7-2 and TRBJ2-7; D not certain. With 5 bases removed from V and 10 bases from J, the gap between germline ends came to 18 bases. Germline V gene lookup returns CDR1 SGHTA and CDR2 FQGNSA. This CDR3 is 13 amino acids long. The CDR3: CASSKSDGLRQYF. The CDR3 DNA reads TGTGCCAGCAGCAAAAGTGATGGCCTACGACAGTACTTC.

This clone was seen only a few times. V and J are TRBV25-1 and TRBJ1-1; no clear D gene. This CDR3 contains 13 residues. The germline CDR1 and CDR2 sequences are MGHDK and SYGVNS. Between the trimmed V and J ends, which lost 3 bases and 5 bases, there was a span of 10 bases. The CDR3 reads CASSEMGRTEAFF. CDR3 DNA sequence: TGTGCCAGCAGTGAGATGGGGAGAACTGAAGCTTTCTTT. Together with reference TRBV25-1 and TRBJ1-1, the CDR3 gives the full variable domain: EADIYQTPRYLVIGTGKKITLECSQTMGHDKMYWYQQDPGMELHLIHYSYGVNSTEKGDLSSESTVSRIRTEHFPLTLESARPSHTSQYLCASSEMGRTEAFFGQGTRLTVV.

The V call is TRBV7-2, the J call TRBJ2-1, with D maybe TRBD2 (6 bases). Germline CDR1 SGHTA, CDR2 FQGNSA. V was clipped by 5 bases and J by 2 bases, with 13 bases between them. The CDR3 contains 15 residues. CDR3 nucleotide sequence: TGTGCCAGCAGCCCGACTAGTGGGACCTACAATGAGCAGTTCTTC. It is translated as CASSPTSGTYNEQFF.

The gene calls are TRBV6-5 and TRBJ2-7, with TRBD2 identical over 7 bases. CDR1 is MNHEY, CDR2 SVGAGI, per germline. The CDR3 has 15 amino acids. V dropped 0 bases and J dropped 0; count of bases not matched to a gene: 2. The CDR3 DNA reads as TGTGCCAGCAGTTACTCTTCTAGCGGCTCCTACGAGCAGTACTTC. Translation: CASSYSSSGSYEQYF.

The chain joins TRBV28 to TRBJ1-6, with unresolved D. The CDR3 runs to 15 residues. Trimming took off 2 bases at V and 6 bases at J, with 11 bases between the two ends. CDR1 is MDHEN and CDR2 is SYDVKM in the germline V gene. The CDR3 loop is CASSLPGVGNSPLHF. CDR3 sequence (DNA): TGTGCCAGCAGTTTACCCGGGGTGGGTAATTCACCCCTCCACTTT.

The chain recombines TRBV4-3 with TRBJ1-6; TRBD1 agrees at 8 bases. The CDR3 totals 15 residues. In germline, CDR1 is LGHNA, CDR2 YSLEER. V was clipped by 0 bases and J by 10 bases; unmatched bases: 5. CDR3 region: CASSQDHGQGSPLHF. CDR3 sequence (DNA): TGCGCCAGCAGCCAAGATCACGGACAGGGCTCACCCCTCCACTTT.

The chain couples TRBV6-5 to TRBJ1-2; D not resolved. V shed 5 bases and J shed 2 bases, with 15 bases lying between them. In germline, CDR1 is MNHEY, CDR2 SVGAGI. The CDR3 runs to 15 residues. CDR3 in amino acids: CASSPRPGDNYGYTF. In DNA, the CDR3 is TGTGCCAGCAGTCCACGACCCGGAGACAACTATGGCTACACCTTC.

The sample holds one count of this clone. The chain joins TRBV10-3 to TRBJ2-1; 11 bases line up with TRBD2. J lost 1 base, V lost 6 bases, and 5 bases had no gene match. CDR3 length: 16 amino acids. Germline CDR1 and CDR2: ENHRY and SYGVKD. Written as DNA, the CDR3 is TGTGCCATCAGCCTTAGCGGGGGGGTATCCTACAATGAGCAGTTCTTC. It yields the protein CAISLSGGVSYNEQFF.

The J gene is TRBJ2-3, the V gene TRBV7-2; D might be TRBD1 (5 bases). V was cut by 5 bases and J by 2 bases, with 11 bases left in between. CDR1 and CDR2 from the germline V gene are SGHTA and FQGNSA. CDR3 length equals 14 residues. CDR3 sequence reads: CASSPDTNTDTQYF. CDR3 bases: TGTGCCAGCAGCCCGGACACGAACACAGATACGCAGTATTTT.